This TCR beta chain was recorded in a study of blood T cell repertoires in COVID-19. Study in general: Acute-phase and convalescent COVID-19 samples originated in the United States, Italy and Spain. Nucleic acid was either cDNA or gDNA, and it came from T cells, B-cell-depleted T cells, or PBMCs.

Original methodology: The authors estimated nucleated cell counts from reference gene primer amplification. Using immunoSEQ multiplex PCR, the repertoire was profiled, and TCRdb retains in-frame clones only, with some absent. D and trimming were read from the DNA, whereas the V and J calls and clone size are those reported in that table. The sample lists about 80,000 clones, approximately 89% occurring once. The specimen was peripheral blood. The receptor was isolated from a woman of 80 years or more with acute or convalescent COVID-19.

The CDR3 sequence: CASSQPSSGGASEQYF. CDR3 coding DNA: TGTGCCAGCAGCCAACCATCTAGCGGGGGGGCCTCCGAGCAGTACTTC. The chain employs TRBV3-1 (or the pseudogene TRBV3-2) and TRBJ2-7; 12 nucleotides agree with TRBD2. V shed 2 bases, J shed 6 bases, and the junction held 8 bases outside the gene matches. Germline loops: CDR1 LGHDT, CDR2 YNNKEL (reference sequence). The length of the CDR3 is 16 residues.